This T cell receptor (beta chain) was captured by sequencing in a study of T cell responses to AZD1222 COVID-19 vaccine (dated by TCRdb to 2020 to 2022). Concerning the study at large: Because spike-specific TCR depth and breadth did not differ between the two schedules, AZD1222 recipients who got a second dose at roughly 4 weeks were pooled with those who got a second dose at roughly 12 weeks. Trial participants were enrolled by age into 18-55, 56-69 and 70-plus year subgroups, with roughly 160, 29 and 62 TCR-sequenced participants respectively. TCR sequencing was performed for some 250 trial participants, of whom about 200 were given two doses of AZD1222 and 26 were given two doses of MenACWY control vaccine. Broad study findings and their caveats: CD4 TCRs associated with the vaccine covered the entire spike protein, and the dominant responses were in regions 160-218 and 743-854. A significant rise in spike-specific TCR breadth and depth was observed after two AZD1222 doses relative to day 0 and relative to MenACWY recipients. No day 14 peak-response samples were available, so repertoires were characterized only after the peak T cell response. Nearly half of unique spike-specific TCRs reportedly recognized epitopes outside regions mutated in the B.1.351 and B.1.1.7 variants. Participants were mostly white British, with more females than males. The authors suggested clonal diversity may have been underestimated. The 56-69-year group was small, and its depth increase did not reach significance, likely because of low power. Conclusions about previously exposed vaccinees are limited, since just a handful of AZD1222 recipients were seropositive for SARS-CoV-2 at baseline.

The CDR3, from cysteine to phenylalanine, totals 14 residues. The entry retains the CDR3 DNA only, 42 bases that are in frame from base 1. V loses 6 bases of germline sequence and J loses 0 bases, and the interval between the two ends is 9 bases. As encoded in the germline V gene, CDR1 is SGHVS while CDR2 is FQNEAQ. This clone was seen once. Its antigen specificity is not known. No much larger clone is present one base from it, and per-base qualities are unavailable. The time point label on this specimen signifies: baseline before first vaccination. Vaccinee samples came from UK trials COV001 and COV002, including a single-blind randomized controlled phase 2/3 trial of AZD1222 (ChAdOx1 nCoV-19) in healthy adults. For TCRbeta chain sequencing, PBMC samples were collected from trial participants at day 0 and at day 28 after the second dose. The CDR3 regions of human TCRbeta chains were subjected to immunosequencing. In the original analysis: Repertoire TCRs were matched against a reference library of SARS-CoV-2-specific TCRs generated with the MIRA antigen-specificity platform. Breadth was defined as the fraction of unique TCRs that were SARS-CoV-2-associated, and depth was defined as the fraction of total T cells that were SARS-CoV-2-associated. Using the MIRA data, each spike-specific TCR was mapped to the spike region that the TCR reacts to and placed in a CD4 or CD8 class. Log10-transformed breadth and depth values were compared by one-way ANOVA with Sidak's multiple comparisons tests. TCRdb took over this immuneACCESS table, retaining in-frame rearrangements with V and J assigned. Such tables are incomplete; in checked studies, under half of the missing clones stem from an unresolved V gene, and the remainder is unexplained. The V and J calls and clone size are taken from that table; D and trimming were inferred from the DNA. Recorded for this sample are about 130,000 clones; about 93% of them occurred a single time. The ten largest clones add up to around 6.6% of the sample.

The source of this sequence is an adult in good health. The chain is made from TRBV7-8 and TRBJ2-1, with the D gene too uncertain to name. The specimen was peripheral blood, collected on day 0 of AZD1222 vaccination. In nucleotide form, the sequence is TGTGCCAGCAGACACAGAAGCTCCTACAATGAGCAGTTCTTC. Its product reads: CASRHRSSYNEQFF.